These 16 T cell receptor beta chains came from one sample sequenced in a study of shared clonotypes between healthy human individuals. TCRdb's copy holds only in-frame clones and misses some; the assay was immunoSEQ multiplex PCR. In the table there are millions of clones, approximately 93% of which are singletons. What was sequenced was naive CD4+ T cells from PBMCs. Subset here: CD45RA+ positively selected. The receptors stem from a man younger than 35 in good health. Some clones in this sample may be carry-over from other donors' samples.

This clone appeared once. The chain uses TRBV11-3 and TRBJ2-1; 7 nucleotides match TRBD2. The CDR3 is made up of 15 amino acids. V lost 5 bases, J lost 3 bases, and 7 bases stayed unmatched. Germline loops: CDR1 SGHNT, CDR2 YENEEA. This CDR3 reads CASSRFRGDYNEQFF. CDR3 nucleotides: TGTGCCAGCAGCCGATTCCGGGGGGACTACAATGAGCAGTTCTTC.

This clone was seen a single time. The CDR3 nucleotides are TGTGCCAGCAGTGAACCGCCCGGTAGCCGAGGGGTGAGGAGCAATGAGCAGTTCTTC. It specifies CASSEPPGSRGVRSNEQFF. This chain uses TRBV6-1 with TRBJ2-1; D tentatively fits TRBD1 or TRBD2 (5 bases each). The CDR3 loop spans 19 amino acids. CDR1 is MNHNS and CDR2 is SASEGT in the germline V gene. V was shortened by 2 bases and J by 6 bases, with 26 bases between the two germline ends.

The chain has TRBV9 and TRBJ1-3; the D is unclear. Germline CDR1 is SGDLS and CDR2 is YYNGEE. The CDR3 is 16 amino acids. V lost 0 bases and J lost 2, with 12 bases in between. The CDR3 loop reads CASSVAPGPTGNTIYF. The CDR3 nucleotides are TGTGCCAGCAGCGTAGCCCCAGGTCCGACTGGAAACACCATATATTTT.

The J gene is TRBJ1-3, the V gene TRBV25-1, with D hard to call. The V and J ends lost 1 base and 4 bases respectively, with 14 bases between them. Germline CDR1 and CDR2: MGHDK and SYGVNS. The CDR3 runs 16 residues. CDR3 sequence (DNA): TGTGCCAGCAGTGAATGGAAGGGATCCTCCGGAAACACCATATATTTT. Translation: CASSEWKGSSGNTIYF. The full variable domain, with the rest looked up from reference TRBV25-1 and TRBJ1-3, is EADIYQTPRYLVIGTGKKITLECSQTMGHDKMYWYQQDPGMELHLIHYSYGVNSTEKGDLSSESTVSRIRTEHFPLTLESARPSHTSQYLCASSEWKGSSGNTIYFGEGSWLTVV.

The chain employs TRBV30 and TRBJ1-3, with no clear D. The CDR3 has 16 residues. The V gene's germline CDR1 is GTSNPN and CDR2 SVGIG (reference sequence). Trimming removed 4 bases at V and 0 bases at J, with 16 bases between. DNA for the CDR3: TGTGCCTGGATCCTTGGGAGTGCAAGCTCTGGAAACACCATATATTTT. Translated, it gives CAWILGSASSGNTIYF.

This chain's CDR3 is CASSQVGLAPTYEQYF. CDR3 sequence (DNA): TGTGCCAGCAGCCAAGTCGGGCTAGCGCCGACCTACGAGCAGTACTTC. The chain couples TRBV14 to TRBJ2-7, with a possible D match to TRBD2 (6 bases). Germline CDR1 and CDR2: SGHDN and FVKESK. The CDR3 has 16 amino acids. V was cut by 1 base and J by 2 bases, with 15 bases left in between. Combining the CDR3 with reference TRBV14 and TRBJ2-7 gives the whole variable domain EAGVTQFPSHSVIEKGQTVTLRCDPISGHDNLYWYRRVMGKEIKFLLHFVKESKQDESGMPNNRFLAERTGGTYSTLKVQPAELEDSGVYFCASSQVGLAPTYEQYFGPGTRLTVT.

The V and J genes are TRBV2 and TRBJ2-7; 9 positions match TRBD1. The CDR3 extends over 14 amino acids. Germline trimming cut 6 bases from V and 2 bases from J; bases unmatched to any gene: 5. Germline V gene sequence: CDR1 SNHLY, CDR2 FYNNEI. The CDR3 DNA reads TGTGCCAGCAGGGGACAGGGCGATACCTACGAGCAGTACTTC. This gives the protein CASRGQGDTYEQYF.

V is TRBV10-3 and J is TRBJ1-2; 7 positions match TRBD1. This CDR3 has 14 amino acids. The V segment lost 4 bases and the J segment 6 bases; nucleotides outside the gene matches: 8. CDR1 is ENHRY and CDR2 is SYGVKD in the germline V gene. The CDR3 loop is CAISGQGGINGYTF. CDR3 DNA: TGTGCCATCAGTGGACAGGGAGGCATTAATGGCTACACCTTC.

The chain carries TRBV5-4 and TRBJ1-2; D gene uncertain. V was clipped by 0 bases and J by 8 bases, with 8 bases between them. The germline gives CDR1 SGHNT, CDR2 YYREEE (reference sequence). CDR3 size: 12 residues. This CDR3 reads CASSLDKPGYTF. DNA for the CDR3: TGTGCCAGCAGCTTGGACAAACCCGGCTACACCTTC.

About this clone itself: This same CDR3 is encoded by further DNA sequences in the sample. This CDR3 reads CASRQGVNQPQHF. The CDR3 DNA is TGTGCCAGCAGACAGGGGGTAAATCAGCCCCAGCATTTT. The V gene is TRBV28, the J gene TRBJ1-5, with TRBD1 matching over 8 bases. The CDR3 consists of 13 residues. CDR1 is MDHEN and CDR2 is SYDVKM in the germline V gene. After removal of 6 bases from V and 4 bases from J, the junction contained 2 bases not matched to a gene. Filled out from reference TRBV28 and TRBJ1-5, the complete variable domain reads DVKVTQSSRYLVKRTGEKVFLECVQDMDHENMFWYRQDPGLGLRLIYFSYDVKMKEKGDIPEGYSVSREKKERFSLILESASTNQTSMYLCASRQGVNQPQHFGDGTRLSIL.

This clone is a singleton in its sample. The genes are TRBV28 and TRBJ1-2; 7 nucleotides line up with TRBD1. Germline CDR1 MDHEN, CDR2 SYDVKM. The CDR3 totals 15 residues. The V and J ends lost 4 bases and 5 bases, in that order; junction bases with no gene match: 10. The CDR3: CASSSPGQHLYGYTF. The CDR3 nucleotides read TGTGCCAGCAGTTCACCGGGACAGCACCTATATGGCTACACCTTC.

This clone was picked up a small number of times. CDR3: CASRLDRGGGELFF. The DNA of the CDR3 is TGTGCCAGCAGACTGGACAGGGGAGGCGGGGAGCTGTTTTTT. The chain joins TRBV6-1 to TRBJ2-2, with 9 bases that match TRBD1. The junction had 6 bases not matched to a gene; V was cut back by 6 bases and J by 7 bases. CDR3 size: 14 residues. Germline V gene data show CDR1 as MNHNS and CDR2 as SASEGT.

The chain combines TRBV9 with TRBJ2-1; the D gene is possibly TRBD2 (6 bases). This CDR3 has 14 residues. The V gene lost 2 bases and the J gene lost 8 bases, with 14 bases spanning the gap. CDR1 is SGDLS and CDR2 is YYNGEE in the germline V gene. CDR3 in amino acids: CASSVRLVPDEQFF. The DNA of the CDR3 is TGTGCCAGCAGCGTGCGACTAGTTCCCGATGAGCAGTTCTTC. Full variable domain (outside the CDR3, taken from reference TRBV9 and TRBJ2-1): DSGVTQTPKHLITATGQRVTLRCSPRSGDLSVYWYQQSLDQGLQFLIQYYNGEERAKGNILERFSAQQFPDLHSELNLSSLELGDSALYFCASSVRLVPDEQFFGPGTRLTVL.

As for this clone: This specimen includes other DNA sequences encoding the same CDR3. The rearrangement uses TRBV6-5 and TRBJ1-1; D remains unclear. CDR1 is MNHEY and CDR2 is SVGAGI in the germline V gene. The CDR3 loop spans 11 amino acids. V lost 6 bases to trimming and J lost 3 bases, with 5 bases between them. CDR3 sequence: CASRTYTEAFF. For the CDR3, the DNA is TGTGCCAGCAGGACGTACACTGAAGCTTTCTTT.

This rearrangement joins TRBV28 to TRBJ2-7; a weak D match, TRBD1 (6 bases). V was pared by 3 bases and J by 6 bases, with 12 bases between. Germline values: CDR1 MDHEN, CDR2 SYDVKM. The CDR3 has 13 amino acids. The CDR3 DNA reads as TGTGCCAGCAGTTTGTTGGGGACATTCGAGCAGTACTTC. Protein: CASSLLGTFEQYF. The full variable domain, its missing parts supplied by reference TRBV28 and TRBJ2-7, is DVKVTQSSRYLVKRTGEKVFLECVQDMDHENMFWYRQDPGLGLRLIYFSYDVKMKEKGDIPEGYSVSREKKERFSLILESASTNQTSMYLCASSLLGTFEQYFGPGTRLTVT.

The count of this clone is one. This chain links TRBV5-4 with TRBJ2-7; the match to TRBD2 covers 15 bases. Germline V gene lookup returns CDR1 SGHNT and CDR2 YYREEE (reference sequence). The CDR3 covers 14 residues. The V gene end was trimmed by 4 bases and the J gene end by 7 bases; junction bases not matched to a gene: 3. The CDR3 loop reads CASSGTSGRHEQYF. As DNA, the CDR3 is TGTGCCAGCAGCGGGACTAGCGGGAGGCATGAGCAGTACTTC.